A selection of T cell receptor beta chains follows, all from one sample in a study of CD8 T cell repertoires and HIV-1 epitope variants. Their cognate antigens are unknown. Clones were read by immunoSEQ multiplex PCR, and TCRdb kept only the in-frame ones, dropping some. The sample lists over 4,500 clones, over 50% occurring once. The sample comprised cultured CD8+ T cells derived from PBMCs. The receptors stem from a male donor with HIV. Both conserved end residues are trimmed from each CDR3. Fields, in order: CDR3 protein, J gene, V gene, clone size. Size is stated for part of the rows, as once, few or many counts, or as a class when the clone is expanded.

cdr3_aa: AITSQGSEYEQY; j_call: TRBJ2-7; v_call: TRBV10-3; clone_size: NA
cdr3_aa: ASSFDASSYEQY; j_call: TRBJ2-7; v_call: TRBV7-3; clone_size: NA
cdr3_aa: ASSITSYSTDTQY; j_call: TRBJ2-3; v_call: TRBV19; clone_size: NA
cdr3_aa: ASSLPTGEKLF; j_call: TRBJ1-4; v_call: TRBV28; clone_size: NA
cdr3_aa: ASTLAGGSTDTQY; j_call: TRBJ2-3; v_call: TRBV19; clone_size: NA
cdr3_aa: ASSLGGKLSLYEQY; j_call: TRBJ2-7; v_call: TRBV5-5; clone_size: once
cdr3_aa: AWDSGYNSPLH; j_call: TRBJ1-6; v_call: TRBV5-4; clone_size: NA
cdr3_aa: ASSQDGGTGDITGELF; j_call: TRBJ2-2; v_call: TRBV4-3; clone_size: NA
cdr3_aa: ASSDSLGTEAF; j_call: TRBJ1-1; v_call: TRBV6-4; clone_size: NA
cdr3_aa: ASSQELGSNYGYT; j_call: TRBJ1-2; v_call: TRBV4-3; clone_size: NA
cdr3_aa: ASPPGTSGADTQY; j_call: TRBJ2-3; v_call: TRBV23-1; clone_size: NA
cdr3_aa: ASSSTILDGTYEQY; j_call: TRBJ2-7; v_call: TRBV7-6; clone_size: NA
cdr3_aa: ASSEAGQLNTEAF; j_call: TRBJ1-1; v_call: TRBV6-1; clone_size: NA
cdr3_aa: ASSSGLAGHEQY; j_call: TRBJ2-7; v_call: TRBV7-3; clone_size: NA
cdr3_aa: ASSLGPTIGRETQY; j_call: TRBJ2-5; v_call: TRBV7-7; clone_size: NA
cdr3_aa: ASSQGGTHDTGELF; j_call: TRBJ2-2; v_call: TRBV4-1; clone_size: NA